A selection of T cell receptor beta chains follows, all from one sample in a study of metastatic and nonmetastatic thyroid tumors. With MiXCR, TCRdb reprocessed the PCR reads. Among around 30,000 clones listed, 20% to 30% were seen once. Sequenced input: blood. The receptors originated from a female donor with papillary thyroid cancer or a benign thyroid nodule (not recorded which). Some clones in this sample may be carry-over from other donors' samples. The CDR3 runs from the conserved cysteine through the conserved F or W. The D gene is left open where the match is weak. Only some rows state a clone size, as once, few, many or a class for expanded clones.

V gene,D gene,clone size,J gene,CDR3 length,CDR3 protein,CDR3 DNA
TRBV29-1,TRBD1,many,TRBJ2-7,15,CSVEESGQGSYEQYF,TGCAGCGTTGAAGAATCGGGACAGGGCTCCTACGAGCAGTACTTC
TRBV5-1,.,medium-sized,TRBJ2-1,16,CASSWTASSLYNEQFF,TGCGCCAGCAGCTGGACAGCCTCTTCACTTTACAATGAGCAGTTCTTC
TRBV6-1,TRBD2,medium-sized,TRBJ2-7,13,CASTLAGTYEQYF,TGTGCCAGCACCCTAGCGGGGACCTACGAGCAGTACTTC
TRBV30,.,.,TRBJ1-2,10,CSSNHYGYTF,TGTTCTTCGAACCACTATGGCTACACCTTC
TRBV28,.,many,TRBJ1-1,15,CASSPRRGWITEAFF,TGTGCCAGCAGTCCCCGACGAGGCTGGATCACTGAAGCTTTCTTT
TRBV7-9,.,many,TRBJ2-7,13,CASSIPESYEQYF,TGTGCCAGCAGTATCCCAGAATCCTACGAGCAGTACTTC
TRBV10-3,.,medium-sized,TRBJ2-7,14,CAISETELSYEQYF,TGTGCCATCAGTGAGACGGAGCTCTCCTACGAGCAGTACTTC
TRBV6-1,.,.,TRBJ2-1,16,CANRPRHGATHNEQFF,TGTGCCAACAGACCGAGACATGGGGCGACCCACAATGAGCAGTTCTTC
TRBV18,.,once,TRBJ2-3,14,CASSPTGFTDTQYF,TGTGCCAGCTCACCGACAGGATTCACAGATACGCAGTATTTT
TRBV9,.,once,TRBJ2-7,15,CGTSVGSGWSYEQYF,TGTGGCACCAGCGTGGGTAGCGGATGGTCCTACGAGCAGTACTTC
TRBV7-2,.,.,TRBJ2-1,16,CASSLAILEEYNEQFF,TGTGCCAGCAGCTTAGCGATACTAGAAGAGTACAATGAGCAGTTCTTC
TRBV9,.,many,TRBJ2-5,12,CASSPLEETQYF,TGTGCCAGCAGCCCGCTGGAGGAGACCCAGTACTTC
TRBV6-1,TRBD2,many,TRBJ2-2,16,CASSESLAGASGELFF,TGTGCCAGCAGTGAAAGTTTAGCGGGAGCCTCCGGGGAGCTGTTTTTT
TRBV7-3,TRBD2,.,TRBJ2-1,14,CASSQLPGGNEQFF,TGTGCAAGCAGCCAATTGCCGGGGGGCAATGAGCAGTTCTTC
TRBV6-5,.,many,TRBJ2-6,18,CASSPGRVLHSGANVLTF,TGTGCCAGCAGTCCTGGACGGGTCCTACACTCTGGGGCCAACGTCCTGACTTTC
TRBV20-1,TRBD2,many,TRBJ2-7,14,CSARDSAVGGEQYF,TGCAGTGCTAGAGATAGTGCCGTCGGGGGGGAGCAGTACTTC
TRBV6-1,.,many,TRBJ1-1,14,CASSRERWDTEAFF,TGTGCCAGCAGTCGGGAGCGGTGGGACACTGAAGCTTTCTTT
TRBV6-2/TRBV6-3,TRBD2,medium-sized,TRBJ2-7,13,CASKSAGPYEQYF,TGTGCCAGCAAATCAGCGGGACCATACGAGCAGTACTTC